This paragraph covers one T cell receptor (beta chain) sequence. No conserved phenylalanine or tryptophan is present at the end of the CDR3, so a read error is the likely explanation. The DNA is left out, because the CDR3 cannot be placed on it with certainty; the CDR3 is given as TCRdb lists it. The length of the CDR3 is 12 amino acids, counting both ends. Germline CDR1 SNHLY, CDR2 FYNNEI. Previously, flow cytometry had revealed CD8+CD57+ cell expansion in the patients chosen for sequencing. Severe acquired aplastic anemia was present in every patient. Investigators profiled TCR beta VDJ and CDR3 from genomic DNA template. Each CDR3 protein gets one entry after TCRdb re-called the reads with MiXCR. The data contain approximately 250,000 distinct CDR3 sequences, approximately 79% of them singletons. This specimen belongs to a study of CD8+CD57+ T cells in acquired aplastic anemia. Study summary: DNA recovered from sorted CD4+ and CD8+ cells had a mean of approximately 3.5 ug.

This sequence was found in a human donor with aplastic anemia. Sequencing was done on a sample of sorted CD4+, CD8+, or CD8+CD57+ T cells (not recorded which) from PBMCs. The V and J genes are TRBV2 and TRBJ2-5; the listed D gene, TRBD1, was not tested against the DNA. CDR3: CAREGASTAKHY.